The 3 T cell receptor beta chains below come from one sample, sequenced in a study of blood T cell repertoires in COVID-19. The repertoire was sequenced with immunoSEQ multiplex PCR; TCRdb's copy has only in-frame clones and lacks some. The sample has some 330,000 clones; 87% are singletons. Material: PBMCs or T cells enriched from blood (not recorded which). The receptors were sampled from a man aged 35-49 years in a cohort exposed to, infected with or recovered from COVID-19 (not recorded which).

J is TRBJ1-5 and V is TRBV18; 7 bases are a match to TRBD1. Germline-derived CDR1 and CDR2 are KGHSH and LQKENI. The CDR3 totals 14 residues. With 5 bases clipped from V and 3 bases from J, the junction kept 4 bases outside the gene matches. This chain's CDR3 is CASSETGHNQPQHF. The CDR3 region has the DNA TGTGCCAGCTCAGAGACAGGGCACAATCAGCCCCAGCATTTT.

This chain connects TRBV18 to TRBJ2-7, with TRBD2 matching over 10 bases. Unmatched junction bases numbered 9, after V lost 3 bases and J lost 1 base. Per the germline V gene, CDR1 is KGHSH and CDR2 is LQKENI. The CDR3 is made up of 17 amino acids. DNA for the CDR3: TGTGCCAGCTCACCCCGGCCGCTAGCGGGGGATTCCTACGAGCAGTACTTC. It yields the protein CASSPRPLAGDSYEQYF.

The chain has TRBV10-1 and TRBJ2-7; no clear D gene. Trimming stripped 0 bases from V and 4 bases from J, with 4 bases between. From germline, CDR1 is WNHNN and CDR2 SYGVQD (reference sequence). There are 12 residues in the CDR3. The DNA for the CDR3 is TGCGCCAGCAGTGAGTCGTCTTACGAGCAGTACTTC. Translated: CASSESSYEQYF.